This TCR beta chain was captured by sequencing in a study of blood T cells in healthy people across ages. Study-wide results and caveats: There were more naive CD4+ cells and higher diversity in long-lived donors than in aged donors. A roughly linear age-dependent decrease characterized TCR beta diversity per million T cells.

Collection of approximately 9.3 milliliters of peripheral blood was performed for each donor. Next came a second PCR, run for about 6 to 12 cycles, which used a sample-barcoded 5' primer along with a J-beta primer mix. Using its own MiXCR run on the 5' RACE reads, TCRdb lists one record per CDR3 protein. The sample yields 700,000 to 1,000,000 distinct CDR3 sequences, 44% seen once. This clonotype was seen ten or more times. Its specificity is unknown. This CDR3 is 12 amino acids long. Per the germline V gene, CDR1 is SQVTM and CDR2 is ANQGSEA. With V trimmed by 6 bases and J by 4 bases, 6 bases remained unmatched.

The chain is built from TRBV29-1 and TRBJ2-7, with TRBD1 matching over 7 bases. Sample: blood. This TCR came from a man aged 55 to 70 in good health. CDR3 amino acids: CSVKRTGYEQYF. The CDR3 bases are TGCAGCGTAAAAAGGACAGGTTACGAGCAGTACTTC.